The rows below give T cell receptor beta chains drawn from one sample of a study of CD8+CD57+ T cells in acquired aplastic anemia. MiXCR, applied by TCRdb to the reads, yields one record per CDR3 protein. This sample yields over 250,000 distinct CDR3 sequences, of which roughly 61% are seen a single time; under 1.5% belongs to the top ten. Sequences were obtained from sorted CD4+, CD8+, or CD8+CD57+ T cells (not recorded which) from PBMCs. Source of these receptors: a human donor with aplastic anemia. The CDR3 runs from the conserved cysteine through the conserved F or W. D genes are given only for firm matches. Only part of the rows carry a size: once, few, many, or a class if the clone is expanded.

d_call,j_call,v_call,clone_size,cdr3_nt,cdr3_aa
TRBD1,TRBJ1-6,TRBV30,many,TGTGCCTGGAGTGCAACAGGGGGCCCCCCGAATTCACCCCTCCACTTT,CAWSATGGPPNSPLHF
-,TRBJ2-3,TRBV5-1,-,TGCGCCAGCAGCTTTTATGCGGAATCCACAGATACGCAGTATTTT,CASSFYAESTDTQYF
-,TRBJ1-4,TRBV12-3/TRBV12-4,once,TGTGCCAGCGGTTTAGGGGGAGTAGTACTGTTTTTT,CASGLGGVVLFF
-,TRBJ2-7,TRBV7-2,many,TGTGCCAGCAGCCTCCCAATTTATTCCTACGAGCAGTACTTC,CASSLPIYSYEQYF
TRBD1,TRBJ1-1,TRBV20-1,-,TGCAGTGCTAGGGGGAGACAGGGGGCGGGAGTCGGGACTGAAGCTTTCTTT,CSARGRQGAGVGTEAFF
-,TRBJ2-7,TRBV9,-,TGTGCCAGCAGCATAGGGGGGACCGCTGCCTACGAGCAGTACTTC,CASSIGGTAAYEQYF
TRBD1,TRBJ1-2,TRBV7-6,-,TGTGCCAGCAGCCGGGCTCAGGGGGCGCAAGGTGGCTACACCTTC,CASSRAQGAQGGYTF
-,TRBJ1-3,TRBV7-2,many,TGTGCCAGCAGCCACCTCGGCAGGGCCACTGGAAACACCATATATTTT,CASSHLGRATGNTIYF
-,TRBJ2-3,TRBV6-5,-,TGTGCCAGCAGTGCGATGGTCAGGGATCTAGATACGCAGTATTTT,CASSAMVRDLDTQYF
-,TRBJ1-2,TRBV4-2,many,TGTGCCAGCAGCCGAGAAGCGGACAGCGAAAGAACCTATGGCTACACCTTC,CASSREADSERTYGYTF
-,TRBJ1-2,TRBV29-1,-,TGCAGCGTTGAAACGGATGGCTACACCTTC,CSVETDGYTF
TRBD1,TRBJ2-7,TRBV19,few,TGTGCCAGTAGTGCTAAAGGGACAGGGGAAAAACACGAGCAGTACTTC,CASSAKGTGEKHEQYF
TRBD1,TRBJ1-6,TRBV2,many,TGTGCCAGCACCGGACAGGGGGCTAGTAATTCACCCCTCCACTTT,CASTGQGASNSPLHF
-,TRBJ2-2,TRBV7-8,many,TGTGCCAGCAGCTTCGGCCTCCCCCTCACCGGGGAGCTGTTTTTT,CASSFGLPLTGELFF
-,TRBJ2-2,TRBV19,many,TGTGCCAGTAGTATCGTTATTGACACCGGGGAGCTGTTTTTT,CASSIVIDTGELFF
-,TRBJ2-3,TRBV20-1,many,TGCAGTGCTAGAGATGGCGGGCTGAGCACAGATACGCAGTATTTT,CSARDGGLSTDTQYF
-,TRBJ1-1,TRBV10-2,few,TGCGCCAGCAGTGAGCACGGGCCACAGGGTTCCGAAGCTTTCTTT,CASSEHGPQGSEAFF
-,TRBJ1-6,TRBV7-9,-,TGTGCCAGCATGGGTGGTTACTCACCCCTCCACTTT,CASMGGYSPLHF
TRBD2,TRBJ2-1,TRBV5-1,many,TGCGCCAGCAGCTTGACGGGGGGGCCGACCTACAATGAGCAGTTCTTC,CASSLTGGPTYNEQFF
TRBD1,TRBJ1-1,TRBV20-1,-,TGCAGTGCCAATAAACAGGGGTTCAACACTGAGGCTTTCTTT,CSANKQGFNTEAFF
TRBD1,TRBJ2-3,TRBV10-3,once,TGTGCCATCAGTGGTACAGGGGCCGGGACAGATACGCAGTATTTT,CAISGTGAGTDTQYF
TRBD1,TRBJ1-2,TRBV25-1,once,TGTGCCAGCAGTGACCCAGGGGACAGGACTTATGGCTACACCTTC,CASSDPGDRTYGYTF
-,TRBJ1-1,TRBV12-3/TRBV12-4,many,TGTGCCAGCCTCCCGGGACCGAGAATGAACACTGAAGCTTTCTTT,CASLPGPRMNTEAFF
TRBD2,TRBJ2-1,TRBV6-4,many,TGTGCCAGCAGTAGTGGCGGGGGGGAATACAATGAGCAGTTCTTC,CASSSGGGEYNEQFF
-,TRBJ2-5,TRBV11-3,-,TGTGCCAGCAGCTTAGATGCTGAGGAGACCCAGTACTTC,CASSLDAEETQYF
TRBD2,TRBJ2-1,TRBV2,few,TGTGCCAGCAGTGTTTGGCGGGGGGGGGGGAATGAGCAGCTCTTC,CASSVWRGGGNEQLF
-,TRBJ1-1,TRBV9,many,TGTGCCAGCAGCGTAGTGGGACAGAACACTGAAGCTTTCTTT,CASSVVGQNTEAFF
-,TRBJ2-1,TRBV3-1,-,TGTGCCAGCAGCCGGGGGGCAGAGCAGTTCTTC,CASSRGAEQFF
TRBD1,TRBJ1-2,TRBV12-3/TRBV12-4,once,TGTGCCAGCAGTTTCTCGGACAGGGAGAATGGCTACACCTTC,CASSFSDRENGYTF
-,TRBJ2-1,TRBV7-9,-,TGTGCCAGCAGCTTAAGCACAGGGACCCTAATTGAGCAGTTCTTC,CASSLSTGTLIEQFF
TRBD1,TRBJ2-5,TRBV20-1,-,TGCAGTGCAAGACAGGGGGCGGAAGAGACCCAGTACTTC,CSARQGAEETQYF
-,TRBJ2-1,TRBV27,-,TGTGCCAGCAGCCGGGACCACCCCAATGAGCAGTTCTTC,CASSRDHPNEQFF
-,TRBJ1-1,TRBV2,-,TGTGCCAGCAGTGACGGCTCCTATGAAGCTTTCTTT,CASSDGSYEAFF
TRBD1,TRBJ1-2,TRBV2,-,TGTGCCAGTACAGGGGGCTACTATGGCTACACCTTC,CASTGGYYGYTF
-,TRBJ2-1,TRBV9,many,TGTGCCAGCAGCCCTAGCAGCGGGTCCTACAATGAGCAGTTCTTC,CASSPSSGSYNEQFF
-,TRBJ1-1,TRBV12-3/TRBV12-4,-,TGTGCCAGCAGGACCCCAGGGGACACTGAAGCTTTCTTT,CASRTPGDTEAFF
-,TRBJ1-1,TRBV25-1,-,TGTGCCAGCAGTGGACACAGGGCGGGTAACACTGAAGCTTTCTTT,CASSGHRAGNTEAFF
-,TRBJ1-2,TRBV7-3,-,TGTGCCAGCAGCGGGCAACAAAACTATGGCTACACCTTC,CASSGQQNYGYTF
-,TRBJ1-1,TRBV29-1,few,TGCAGCGTTTCAGCTACAGGGAACACTGAAGCTTTCTTT,CSVSATGNTEAFF
TRBD1,TRBJ2-1,TRBV4-1,many,TGCGCCAGCAGCCAACAACCGGGACAGGGGGCTGGGGAGCAGTTCTTC,CASSQQPGQGAGEQFF
TRBD1,TRBJ1-5,TRBV19,once,TGTGCCAGTAGAAGGGGGCTAGCCGTTAGCAATCAGCCCCAGCATTTT,CASRRGLAVSNQPQHF
-,TRBJ2-2,TRBV10-1,once,TGCGCCAGCAGTTATAGAGCAGGAGGGGAGCTGTTTTTT,CASSYRAGGELFF
-,TRBJ2-3,TRBV2,many,TGTGCCAGCAGTGCGGGCGCAAGCACAGATACGCAGTATTTT,CASSAGASTDTQYF
TRBD1,TRBJ1-2,TRBV29-1,many,TGCAGCGTTAAGGACAGGGGGAACTATGGCTACACCTTC,CSVKDRGNYGYTF
-,TRBJ1-4,TRBV2,-,TGTGCCGGGGGGGACACGTGGGAAAAACTGTTTTTT,CAGGDTWEKLFF
-,TRBJ2-3,TRBV20-1,once,TGCAGTGCTAGACAGATCGCAGATACGCAGTATTTT,CSARQIADTQYF
TRBD1,TRBJ1-2,TRBV7-8,many,TGTGCCAGCAGCTTTCCGGAGACAGGGCTTTATGGCTACACCTTC,CASSFPETGLYGYTF
-,TRBJ2-5,TRBV2,many,TGTGCCAGCAGCCCCAGTGGGGTGAGGGAGACCCAGTACTTC,CASSPSGVRETQYF
-,TRBJ2-5,TRBV2,-,TGTGCCAGCAACTCTCGATTAGGGGGAGGGCCCCAGTACTTC,CASNSRLGGGPQYF
-,TRBJ2-1,TRBV7-7,-,TGTGCCAGCAGCTATCGAGCGGGCCCAGACAATGAGCAGTTCTTC,CASSYRAGPDNEQFF
-,TRBJ2-6,TRBV3-1,many,TGTGCCAGCACCAACTCTGGGGCCAACGTCCTGACTTTC,CASTNSGANVLTF
TRBD1,TRBJ2-2,TRBV7-9,-,TGTGCCAGCAGCTGGGACAGGTGGACCGGGGAGCTGTTTTTT,CASSWDRWTGELFF
-,TRBJ2-1,TRBV10-3,-,TGTGCCAGCAGTTACTTCGCCGTAGCGGATAGCTCCTACAATGAGCAGTTCTTC,CASSYFAVADSSYNEQFF
-,TRBJ1-3,TRBV9,-,TGTGCCAGCAGCGTACACCAGGGCTCTGGAAACACCATATATTTT,CASSVHQGSGNTIYF